This T cell receptor beta chain was documented in a study of T cells expressing NK-cell markers. General study points: In roughly 6 donors, dominant CD3+CD56+NKG2C+ clones formed roughly 1.0-7.5% of CD8+ cells.

A word on this clonotype: The target antigen is unknown.

Germline V gene data show CDR1 as SGHTA and CDR2 as FQGTGA. The CDR3 is 18 residues long. TCRdb re-called the 5' RACE reads and shows each CDR3 protein once, DNA omitted. The ten most abundant clones cover around 4% of a sample with around 550,000 distinct CDR3 sequences. The chain joins TRBV7-3 to TRBJ2-3; the TRBD2 assignment by TCRdb is unverifiable without DNA. The sample consisted of blood T cells: a sorted CD56 or NKG2C T cell subset, CD4+ or CD8+ T cells, or bulk PBMC T cells (not recorded which). The sequence derives from a man between 18 and 35 years old in good health. The CDR3 is CASSLQPGGPWEPDTQYF. The entire variable domain, with the rest obtained from reference TRBV7-3 and TRBJ2-3, is as follows: GAGVSQTPSNKVTEKGKYVELRCDPISGHTALYWYRQSLGQGPEFLIYFQGTGAADDSGLPNDRFFAVRPEGSVSTLKIQRTERGDSAVYLCASSLQPGGPWEPDTQYFGPGTRLTVL.